This T cell receptor beta chain was captured by sequencing in a study of cytomegalovirus exposure and HLA in healthy donors. Study observations and caveats: In a later analysis, donors in an Asian-associated ancestry cluster reportedly had fewer N-insertions in productive TCRs than the cohort mean.

Trimming pared 10 bases from V and 4 bases from J, leaving 13 bases between. Germline lookup yields CDR1 MGHDK and CDR2 SYGVNS. CDR3 length: 12 amino acids. PCR amplification relied on 60 Vbeta primers (plus 13 Jbeta primers). TCRdb keeps only in-frame clones here, not all; method: immunoSEQ multiplex PCR. This table holds about 120,000 clones. As to this clone: Its antigen is unknown.

The source material was PBMCs. The sequence was collected from a man aged 40-49 years in good health and CMV-seropositive. The chain combines TRBV25-1 with TRBJ2-5; tentatively, D is TRBD2 (6 bases). The CDR3 nucleotides read TGTGCCACCGGGACGGAGGGAGAGACCCAGTACTTC. This codes for CATGTEGETQYF.